The T cell receptor beta chain described here comes from a study of glioma-infiltrating T cells. General study findings and limits: Tissue-blood divergence was below expectation in non-neoplastic patients, above in gliomas.

This clonotype showed up just a few times. Its antigen is unidentified. TCR alpha and beta CDR3 regions were amplified from RNA using iRepertoire nested multiplex PCR. TCRdb independently ran MiXCR on the multiplex PCR reads; one entry per CDR3 protein. The data show around 170,000 distinct CDR3 sequences, 43% seen once. The CDR3 contains 17 residues. The germline V gene encodes CDR1 MNHNY and CDR2 SVGAGI (reference sequence). The ends lost 2 bases at V and 14 bases at J; junction bases unmatched: 18. The receptor's source is a human donor with low-grade glioma or glioblastoma, undergoing nonglioma brain surgery, or in good health (not recorded which). V and J are TRBV6-6 and TRBJ1-6; 7 bases are shared with TRBD1. The sequenced sample was glioma tissue, nonneoplastic brain tissue, or PBMCs (not recorded which). The CDR3: CASSYPQDRAAQGSLHF. DNA of the CDR3: TGTGCCAGCAGTTACCCTCAAGACAGGGCCGCTCAAGGGTCCCTCCACTTT.